The T cell receptor (beta chain) under discussion was sequenced for a study of blood T cell repertoires in COVID-19. Study-wide context: PBMCs, B-cell-depleted T cells, or T cells provided the cDNA or gDNA that made up the material.

This CDR3 spans 13 amino acids. The V and J ends lost 6 bases and 3 bases respectively, with 10 bases between them. The V gene's germline CDR1 is SNHLY and CDR2 FYNNEI. Repertoires were generated with immunoSEQ multiplex PCR, while TCRdb's copy carries only in-frame clones and drops some. The sample has about 190,000 clones, approximately 79% seen once. The chain links TRBV2 to TRBJ2-3; D perhaps matches TRBD2 (6 bases). Sequences were obtained from peripheral blood. This TCR derives from a man aged 55 to 70 with active or convalescent COVID-19. The CDR3 region has the DNA TGTGCCAGCAGAGCTAGCGTAACAGATACGCAGTATTTT. Amino acids: CASRASVTDTQYF.